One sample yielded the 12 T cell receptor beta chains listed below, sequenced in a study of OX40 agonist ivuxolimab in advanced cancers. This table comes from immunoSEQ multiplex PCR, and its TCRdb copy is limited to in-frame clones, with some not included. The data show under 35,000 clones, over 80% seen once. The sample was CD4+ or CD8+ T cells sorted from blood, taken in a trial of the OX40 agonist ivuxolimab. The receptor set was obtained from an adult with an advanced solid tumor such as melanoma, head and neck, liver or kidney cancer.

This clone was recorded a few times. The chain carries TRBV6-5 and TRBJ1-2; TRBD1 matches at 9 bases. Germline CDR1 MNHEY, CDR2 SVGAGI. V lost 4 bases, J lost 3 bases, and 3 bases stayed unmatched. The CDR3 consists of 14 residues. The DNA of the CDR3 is TGTGCCAGCAGTTTTGACAGGGGGGACTATGGCTACACCTTC. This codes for CASSFDRGDYGYTF.

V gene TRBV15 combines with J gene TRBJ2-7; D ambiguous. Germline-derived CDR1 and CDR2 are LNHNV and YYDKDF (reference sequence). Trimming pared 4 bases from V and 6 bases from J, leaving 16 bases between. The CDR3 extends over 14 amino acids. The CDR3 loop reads CATSTGAAKPEQYF. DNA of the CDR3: TGTGCCACCAGCACAGGAGCCGCGAAACCCGAGCAGTACTTC. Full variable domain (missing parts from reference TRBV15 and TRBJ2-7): DAMVIQNPRYQVTQFGKPVTLSCSQTLNHNVMYWYQQKSSQAPKLLFHYYDKDFNNEADTPDNFQSRRPNTSFCFLDIRSPGLGDTAMYLCATSTGAAKPEQYFGPGTRLTVT.

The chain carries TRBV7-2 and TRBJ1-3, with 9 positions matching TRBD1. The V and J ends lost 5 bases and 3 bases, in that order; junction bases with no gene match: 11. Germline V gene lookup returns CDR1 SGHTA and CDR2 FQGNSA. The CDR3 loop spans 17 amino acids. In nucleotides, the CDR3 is TGTGCCAGCAGCCGTGCTGGGACAGGGATCTATGGAAACACCATATATTTT. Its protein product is CASSRAGTGIYGNTIYF. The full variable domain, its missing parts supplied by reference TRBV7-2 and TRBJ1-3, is GAGVSQSPSNKVTEKGKDVELRCDPISGHTALYWYRQSLGQGLEFLIYFQGNSAPDKSGLPSDRFSAERTGGSVSTLTIQRTQQEDSAVYLCASSRAGTGIYGNTIYFGEGSWLTVV.

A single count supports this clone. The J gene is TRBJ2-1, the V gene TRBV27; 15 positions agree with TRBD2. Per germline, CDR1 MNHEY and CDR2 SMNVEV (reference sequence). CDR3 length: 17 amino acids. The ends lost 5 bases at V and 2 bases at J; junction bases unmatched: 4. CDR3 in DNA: TGTGCCAGCAGTGTCGGACTAGCGGGAGGGCCCTACAATGAGCAGTTCTTC. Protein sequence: CASSVGLAGGPYNEQFF.

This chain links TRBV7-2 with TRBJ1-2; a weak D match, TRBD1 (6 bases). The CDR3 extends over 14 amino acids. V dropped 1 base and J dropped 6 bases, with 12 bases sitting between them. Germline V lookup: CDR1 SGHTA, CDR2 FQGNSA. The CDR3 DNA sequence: TGTGCCAGCAGCTTAGGCAGGACAGAGGATGGCTACACCTTC. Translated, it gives CASSLGRTEDGYTF.

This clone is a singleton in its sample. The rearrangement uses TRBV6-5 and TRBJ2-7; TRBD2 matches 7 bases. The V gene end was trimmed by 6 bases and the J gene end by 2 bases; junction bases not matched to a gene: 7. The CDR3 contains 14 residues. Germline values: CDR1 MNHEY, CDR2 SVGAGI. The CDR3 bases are TGTGCCAGCAGCCTTAGCGGGCGACCCTACGAGCAGTACTTC. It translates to CASSLSGRPYEQYF.

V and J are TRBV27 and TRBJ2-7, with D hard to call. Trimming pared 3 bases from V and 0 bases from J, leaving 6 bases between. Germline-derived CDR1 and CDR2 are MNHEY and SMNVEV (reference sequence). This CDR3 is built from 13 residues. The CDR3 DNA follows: TGTGCCAGCAGTTTGGAGAACTCCTACGAGCAGTACTTC. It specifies CASSLENSYEQYF.

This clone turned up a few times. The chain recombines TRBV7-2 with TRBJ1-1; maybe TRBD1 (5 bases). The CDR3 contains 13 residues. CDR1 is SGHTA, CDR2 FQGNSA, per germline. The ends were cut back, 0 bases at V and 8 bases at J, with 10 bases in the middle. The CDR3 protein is CASSLASGAEAFF. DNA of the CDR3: TGTGCCAGCAGCTTAGCCTCCGGGGCGGAAGCTTTCTTT. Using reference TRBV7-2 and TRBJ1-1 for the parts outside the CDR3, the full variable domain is GAGVSQSPSNKVTEKGKDVELRCDPISGHTALYWYRQSLGQGLEFLIYFQGNSAPDKSGLPSDRFSAERTGGSVSTLTIQRTQQEDSAVYLCASSLASGAEAFFGQGTRLTVV.

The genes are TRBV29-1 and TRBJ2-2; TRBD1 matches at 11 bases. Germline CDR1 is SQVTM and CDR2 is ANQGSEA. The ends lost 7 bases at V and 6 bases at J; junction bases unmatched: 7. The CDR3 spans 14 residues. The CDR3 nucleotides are TGCAGCGCCGGGACAGGGGGTCCGGCCGGGGAGCTGTTTTTT. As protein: CSAGTGGPAGELFF.

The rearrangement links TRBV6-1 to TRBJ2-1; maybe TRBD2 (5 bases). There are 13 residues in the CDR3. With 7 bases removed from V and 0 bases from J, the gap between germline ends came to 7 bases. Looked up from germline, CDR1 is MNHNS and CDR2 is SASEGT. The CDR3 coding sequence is TGTGCCAGCAATGACTACTCCTACAATGAGCAGTTCTTC. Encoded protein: CASNDYSYNEQFF.

For the CDR3, the DNA is TGCGCCAGCAGCCAAGATGGTAGTGTAGGCCTAGAGACCCAGTACTTC. It encodes CASSQDGSVGLETQYF. The chain carries TRBV4-1 and TRBJ2-5; no definite D call. The CDR3 consists of 16 residues. Germline CDR1 is MGHRA and CDR2 is YSYEKL. Trimming left V 0 bases short and J 4 bases short, with 15 bases between.

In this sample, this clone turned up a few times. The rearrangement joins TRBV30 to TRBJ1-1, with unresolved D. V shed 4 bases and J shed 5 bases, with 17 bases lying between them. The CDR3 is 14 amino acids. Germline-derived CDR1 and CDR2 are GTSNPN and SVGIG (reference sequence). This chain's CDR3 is CAWNSGPWETEAFF. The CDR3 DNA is TGTGCCTGGAATAGCGGGCCGTGGGAAACTGAAGCTTTCTTT.